This T cell receptor (beta chain) comes out of a study (dated by TCRdb to between 2015 and 2016). As for the study more broadly: Whether tumor-infiltrating Tregs in breast cancer are recruited from blood Tregs or converted in situ from other CD4+ T cell subsets was tested.

The memory CD4+ T cell population was isolated based on a CD4+CD45RO+CD25- phenotype. Tregs, naive and memory CD4+ T cells from tumor, blood and ipsilateral draining lymph nodes of about five breast cancer patients underwent full-length TCR alpha and beta sequencing. Tumor tissue and lymph nodes obtained from ipsilateral axillary dissection were perfused with PBS, minced and then digested with collagenase I and hyaluronidase. FACS confirmed that the sorted cell populations were more than 90% pure. This clonotype was seen more than once but under ten times. The antigen it recognizes is unknown. Qualities for individual bases were not recorded, and no much larger clone is one base off. CDR1 and CDR2 were assigned from the germline V gene as MNHNS and SASEGT. The CDR3 runs 13 amino acids, cysteine and phenylalanine included. CDR3 DNA is the only sequence kept; it has 39 bases, read in frame from the first base. Between the V and J ends, shortened by 5 bases and 0 bases respectively, the junction contains 5 bases.

On the study overall, not on this receptor specifically: The TCR gene usage of tumor memory CD4+ T cells clustered together with blood and lymph node memory CD4+ cells and with lymph node naive CD4+ cells. The larger-cohort validation was restricted to a single TCR beta V-J rearrangement rather than whole repertoires. Tumor-infiltrating Treg TCR alpha and beta sequences overlapped most with tumor naive CD4+ T cells, then with blood naive CD4+ T cells.

Full-length TCR variable regions were amplified by 5' RACE PCR using constant-region reverse primers, and then by semi-nested PCR using Nested Universal Primer A. The ReliaPrep RNA Cell Miniprep System was used to extract total RNA, which was then reverse transcribed into 5'RACE-ready cDNA with the SMARTer RACE 5'/3' Kit. An Illumina MiSeq was used to sequence the full-length TCR alpha and beta libraries, which had been barcoded with multiplex adaptors. In the authors' own workflow: For each of nine subset-tissue groups, sequencing data from the five patients were pooled, and the groups were then compared using unsupervised clustering of TCR gene usage. The Morisita-Horn index was used to calculate repertoire similarity, with shared sequences weighted by how much each contributed to each repertoire. TCRdb itself trimmed the public reads at Q25 with fastp, ran MiXCR and retained productive beta chains. A single entry per CDR3 protein holds the most common genes and DNA from its merged rows. These V and J calls are TCRdb output, not the study's own analysis. This sample holds approximately 60,000 distinct CDR3 sequences; 25% to 35% were observed only once. Of the sample, about 3% is held by the ten largest clones.

The source of this sequence is a female donor with breast cancer. The sequence joins TRBV6-1 to TRBJ1-5; the D gene cannot be named for sure. Sequencing was done on a sample of tumor-infiltrating memory CD4+ T cells sorted from the breast tumor. What the cell subset or site label conveys for this sample: memory CD4+ T cells, CD4+CD45RO+CD25-. CDR3 protein: CASSRDSNQPQHF. In nucleotides, the sequence is TGTGCCAGCAGTAGGGATAGCAATCAGCCCCAGCATTTT.